Shown below are 27 T cell receptor beta chains from a single sample sequenced in a study of cytomegalovirus exposure and HLA in healthy donors. PCR amplification relied on 60 Vbeta primers (plus 13 Jbeta primers). Clones were sequenced by immunoSEQ multiplex PCR, and TCRdb holds only the in-frame ones, with some missing. Among 150,000 to 200,000 clones listed, 70% to 80% were seen once. Sequenced: PBMCs. Source of these receptors: a woman aged 40 to 49 in good health and CMV-seronegative.

The genes are TRBV30 and TRBJ1-2, with 8 bases fitting TRBD1. CDR1 is GTSNPN, CDR2 SVGIG, per germline (reference sequence). V dropped 2 bases and J dropped 5; count of bases not matched to a gene: 10. The CDR3 loop spans 15 amino acids. Here the CDR3 DNA reads TGTGCCTGGAGTCAGGGGGACAGGAGAGGGTATGGCTACACCTTC. It yields the protein CAWSQGDRRGYGYTF.

CDR3 nucleotides: TGTGCCAGCAGTCTCTCCACAGGGGGCAAAAGCGAGCAGTACTTC. Its translation is CASSLSTGGKSEQYF. This chain connects TRBV27 to TRBJ2-7; 9 bases are a match to TRBD1. Germline V CDR1 and CDR2: MNHEY, SMNVEV (reference sequence). Trimming at V came to 5 bases and at J to 6 bases, leaving 11 bases not matched to a gene. The CDR3 totals 15 residues.

V is TRBV11-3 and J is TRBJ1-4, with D possibly being TRBD1 (6 bases). The CDR3 spans 15 residues. In germline, CDR1 is SGHNT, CDR2 YENEEA. Trimming stripped 4 bases from V and 8 bases from J, with 17 bases between. DNA for the CDR3: TGTGCCAGCAGCTCACGGGGCGGACAGCGGGAAAAACTGTTTTTT. Protein: CASSSRGGQREKLFF.

This chain links TRBV7-9 with TRBJ1-2, with D maybe TRBD1 (5 bases). Germline CDR1 is SEHNR and CDR2 is FQNEAQ (reference sequence). Trimming left V 1 base short and J 3 bases short, with 9 bases between. The CDR3 consists of 14 residues. The CDR3 loop reads CASSLEGPYYGYTF. CDR3 nucleotide sequence: TGTGCCAGCAGCTTAGAGGGGCCTTACTATGGCTACACCTTC.

The table lists this clone with a few counts. The chain carries TRBV5-6 and TRBJ1-2, with a possible D match to TRBD1 (6 bases). The CDR3 extends over 16 amino acids. Germline loops: CDR1 SGHDT, CDR2 YYEEEE. Trimming took 1 base from V and 6 from J, leaving 19 bases between them. CDR3 sequence: CASSLTTRGVIDGYTF. In nucleotides, the CDR3 is TGTGCCAGCAGCTTGACTACCAGGGGTGTTATAGATGGCTACACCTTC.

This rearrangement joins TRBV29-1 to TRBJ1-2; D is uncertain. This CDR3 is built from 11 residues. V was trimmed by 6 bases and J by 1 base, leaving 6 bases between them. The germline CDR1 and CDR2 sequences are SQVTM and ANQGSEA. DNA of the CDR3: TGCAGCGTGGCCCATAACTATGGCTACACCTTC. Translation: CSVAHNYGYTF.

This rearrangement joins TRBV6-1 to TRBJ1-2; no reliable D call. Trimming removed 2 bases from V and 7 bases from J, with 14 bases in between. The CDR3 is made up of 14 amino acids. The germline gives CDR1 MNHNS, CDR2 SASEGT. CDR3 residues: CASSELQKSGGYTF. DNA of the CDR3: TGTGCCAGCAGTGAATTACAGAAATCCGGTGGCTACACCTTC.

This clone has ten or more counts. The rearrangement links TRBV2 to TRBJ2-7; D gene uncertain. Germline V CDR1 and CDR2: SNHLY, FYNNEI. The CDR3 loop spans 14 amino acids. V was trimmed by 5 bases and J by 2 bases, leaving 13 bases between them. The CDR3, as DNA: TGTGCCAGCAGTACCGGGTCCTCAGCCTACGAGCAGTACTTC. It translates to CASSTGSSAYEQYF.

This chain connects TRBV2 to TRBJ2-3; 7 nucleotides agree with TRBD2. Germline CDR1 SNHLY, CDR2 FYNNEI. The CDR3 length is 15 residues. J lost 1 base, V lost 4 bases, and 5 bases had no gene match. CDR3 protein: CASSAGLGGTDTQYF. The CDR3 coding sequence is TGTGCCAGCAGTGCCGGACTAGGGGGCACAGATACGCAGTATTTT.

This chain connects TRBV7-9 to TRBJ2-1, with D perhaps matching TRBD1 (6 bases). The CDR3 length is 13 residues. Germline V lookup: CDR1 SEHNR, CDR2 FQNEAQ (reference sequence). V was trimmed by 4 bases and J by 8 bases, leaving 12 bases between them. The CDR3 nucleotides read TGTGCCAGCAGCTCTTACAGGGTCGATGAGCAGTTCTTC. This translates into CASSSYRVDEQFF.

Regarding this clone: This same CDR3 is encoded by further DNA sequences in the sample. This chain links TRBV5-6 with TRBJ2-3; 10 bases are a match to TRBD1. CDR1 SGHDT and CDR2 YYEEEE come from the germline V gene. Unmatched junction bases numbered 3, after V lost 0 bases and J lost 5 bases. The CDR3 totals 15 residues. CDR3 region: CASSLEGQGRDTQYF. The DNA of the CDR3 is TGTGCCAGCAGCTTGGAGGGACAGGGGCGAGATACGCAGTATTTT.

The chain couples TRBV19 to TRBJ2-3; 10 bases agree with TRBD2. This CDR3 region has 16 residues. The trim removed 3 bases at V and 4 bases at J, leaving 7 bases unmatched. Germline CDR1 reads LNHDA; CDR2 reads SQIVND (reference sequence). The CDR3 loop is CASSITASGGADTQYF. The CDR3 nucleotides are TGTGCCAGTAGTATCACGGCTAGCGGGGGAGCAGATACGCAGTATTTT.

DNA of the CDR3: TGTGCCAGCAGTTCCTCGAGGGGGCAAGGCTATGGCTACACCTTC. Its translation: CASSSSRGQGYGYTF. The genes are TRBV27 and TRBJ1-2; 7 bases align to TRBD1. The CDR3 covers 15 residues. J was trimmed by 4 bases and V by 4 bases; bases with no gene match: 9. Germline CDR1 reads MNHEY; CDR2 reads SMNVEV (reference sequence).

This clone was found once. This chain's CDR3 is CASSLWGSSNQPQHF. The CDR3 nucleotides read TGTGCCAGCAGTTTATGGGGCAGCTCCAATCAGCCCCAGCATTTT. The chain links TRBV28 to TRBJ1-5; no clear D gene. Germline V gives CDR1 MDHEN, CDR2 SYDVKM. CDR3 size: 15 residues. V was trimmed by 0 bases and J by 3 bases, leaving 9 bases between them.

The CDR3 loop reads CASRDGVNEQFF. DNA of the CDR3: TGTGCCAGCAGGGACGGGGTAAATGAGCAGTTCTTC. The chain couples TRBV2 to TRBJ2-1; D perhaps matches TRBD2 (5 bases). V lost 6 bases to trimming and J lost 7 bases, with 10 bases between them. Germline-derived CDR1 and CDR2 are SNHLY and FYNNEI. The CDR3 length is 12 residues.

The chain carries TRBV5-5 and TRBJ1-2; 7 bases align to TRBD1. Looked up from germline, CDR1 is SGHKS and CDR2 is YYEKEE (reference sequence). With V trimmed by 1 base and J by 1 base, 7 bases remained unmatched. CDR3 size: 16 residues. The CDR3 region is CASSLTPGGSNYGYTF. Here the CDR3 DNA reads TGTGCCAGCAGCTTGACCCCAGGGGGAAGTAACTATGGCTACACCTTC.

This chain uses TRBV7-2 with TRBJ1-4; D perhaps matches TRBD1 (5 bases). Germline V lookup: CDR1 SGHTA, CDR2 FQGNSA. The germline V and J ends were trimmed by 7 bases and 5 bases, with 11 bases remaining between them. The CDR3 length is 13 residues. CDR3 in amino acids: CASKGQVNEKLFF. The CDR3 DNA is TGTGCCAGCAAAGGACAAGTGAATGAAAAACTGTTTTTT.

The J gene is TRBJ2-5, the V gene TRBV18; 9 positions agree with TRBD2. The V segment lost 6 bases and the J segment 4 bases; nucleotides outside the gene matches: 6. CDR1 is KGHSH, CDR2 LQKENI, per germline. The CDR3 consists of 14 residues. CDR3 coding DNA: TGTGCCAGCTCCCCGGGACTAGCAGGAGAGACCCAGTACTTC. Translation: CASSPGLAGETQYF.

V usage is TRBV28 and J usage is TRBJ2-7; the match to TRBD2 covers 7 bases. The CDR3 is 14 amino acids. The V and J ends lost 9 bases and 2 bases, in that order; junction bases with no gene match: 10. Germline V gene sequence: CDR1 MDHEN, CDR2 SYDVKM. The CDR3 region has the DNA TGTGCCAGTCTCCTCCGGGGGGTTGCCTACGAGCAGTACTTC. It yields the protein CASLLRGVAYEQYF.

In DNA form, the CDR3 reads TGTGCCAGCAGTTTCCACAGGACAGGCGATTCCTACGAGCAGTACTTC. This gives the protein CASSFHRTGDSYEQYF. The chain has TRBV28 and TRBJ2-7; 7 bases agree with TRBD1. Germline lookup yields CDR1 MDHEN and CDR2 SYDVKM. The CDR3 is 16 residues long. V lost 3 bases and J lost 1; bases outside the gene matches: 9.

The chain joins TRBV28 to TRBJ1-3; D ambiguous. Germline V gene data show CDR1 as MDHEN and CDR2 as SYDVKM. This CDR3 has 16 amino acids. V shed 6 bases and J shed 0 bases, with 15 bases lying between them. The CDR3 here is CASSPPGLSSGNTIYF. CDR3 sequence (DNA): TGTGCCAGCAGCCCCCCCGGGTTGAGCTCTGGAAACACCATATATTTT.

The rearrangement uses TRBV9 and TRBJ2-2; D remains unclear. The CDR3 sequence is 15 residues long. The ends were cut back, 0 bases at V and 3 bases at J, with 9 bases in the middle. In germline, CDR1 is SGDLS, CDR2 YYNGEE. The DNA of the CDR3 is TGTGCCAGCAGCGTAGGTAACAGAGACACCGGGGAGCTGTTTTTT. It specifies CASSVGNRDTGELFF.

Comment on this clone: Other DNA sequences from this sample encode an identical CDR3 as well. The chain links TRBV9 to TRBJ1-1, with 8 bases that match TRBD1. The CDR3 loop spans 14 amino acids. Trimming removed 2 bases from V and 5 bases from J; junction bases left unmatched: 5. CDR1 SGDLS and CDR2 YYNGEE come from the germline V gene. CDR3 DNA: TGTGCCAGCAGCGTCGGACAGGGAGGTACTGAAGCTTTCTTT. Its translation is CASSVGQGGTEAFF.

This chain uses TRBV11-3 with TRBJ2-5, with 9 bases identical to TRBD1. CDR3 length: 14 amino acids. Germline V gives CDR1 SGHNT, CDR2 YENEEA. Unmatched junction bases numbered 6, after V lost 5 bases and J lost 5 bases. CDR3 in DNA: TGTGCCAGCAGCGAACAGGGGGCCGGCGAGACCCAGTACTTC. It encodes CASSEQGAGETQYF.

This CDR3 is CASGGASGEQFF. CDR3 coding DNA: TGTGCCAGCGGGGGGGCTAGCGGAGAGCAGTTCTTC. The chain combines TRBV7-2 with TRBJ2-1; TRBD2 might be the D (7 bases). The CDR3 is 12 amino acids. The V end was cut by 8 bases, the J end by 10 bases, with 15 bases between. The germline gives CDR1 SGHTA, CDR2 FQGNSA.

This clone was picked up a small number of times. CDR3 loop: CASSPGLAGVGNEQFF. The CDR3 coding sequence is TGTGCCAGCAGCCCCGGCCTAGCGGGAGTCGGCAATGAGCAGTTCTTC. The V and J genes are TRBV5-4 and TRBJ2-1, with 10 bases aligning to TRBD2. Germline loops: CDR1 SGHNT, CDR2 YYREEE (reference sequence). The V and J ends lost 4 bases and 6 bases, in that order; junction bases with no gene match: 10. The CDR3 contains 16 residues.

The chain combines TRBV6-1 with TRBJ1-5, with a weak D call TRBD1 (6 bases). V was pared by 6 bases and J by 5 bases, with 14 bases between. The CDR3 length is 14 residues. Germline V gene data show CDR1 as MNHNS and CDR2 as SASEGT. The CDR3 loop is CASSPRGADQPQHF. The CDR3, as DNA: TGTGCCAGCAGCCCCCGGGGGGCGGATCAGCCCCAGCATTTT.